This T cell receptor beta chain was identified in a study of control samples from healthy donors and cancer patients. Assay used: immunoSEQ multiplex PCR; TCRdb lists only in-frame clones, some missing. Of nearly 200,000 clones listed, about nine tenths are singletons. Germline lookup yields CDR1 KGHDR and CDR2 SFDVKD. This CDR3 is 13 amino acids long. Trimming shortened V by 3 bases and J by 16 bases, and 18 bases separated the two germline ends. The TCR sequence derives from a man aged 25 to 40 in good health. The source material was blood. The rearrangement links TRBV24-1 to TRBJ2-1, with D perhaps matching TRBD2 (5 bases). CDR3 DNA: TGTGCCACCAGTGATGGGCTTCCCGGGGTCCAATTCTTC. This gives the protein CATSDGLPGVQFF.